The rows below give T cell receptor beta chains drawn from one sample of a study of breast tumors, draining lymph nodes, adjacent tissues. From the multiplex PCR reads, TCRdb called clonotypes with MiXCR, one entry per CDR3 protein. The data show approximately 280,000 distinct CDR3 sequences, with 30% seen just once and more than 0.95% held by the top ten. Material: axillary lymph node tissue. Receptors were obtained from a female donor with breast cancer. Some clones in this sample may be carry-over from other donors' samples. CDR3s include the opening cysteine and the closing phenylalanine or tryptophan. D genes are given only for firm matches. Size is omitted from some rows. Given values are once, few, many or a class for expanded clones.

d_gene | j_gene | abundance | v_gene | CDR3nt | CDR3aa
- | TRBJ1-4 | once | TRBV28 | TGTGCCAGCAGTTCGAGCGCAAGGGGTGAAAAACCGTTTTTT | CASSSSARGEKPFF
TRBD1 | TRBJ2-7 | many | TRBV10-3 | TGTGCCACTGGGGACAGGGGATACGAGCAGTACTTC | CATGDRGYEQYF
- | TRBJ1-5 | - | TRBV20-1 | TGCAGTGCTGCCGGGACTAACTACGAGCATTTT | CSAAGTNYEHF
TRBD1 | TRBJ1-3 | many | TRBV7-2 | TGTGCCAGCAGCATGGACAGGGGGCTTGGAAACACCATATATTTT | CASSMDRGLGNTIYF
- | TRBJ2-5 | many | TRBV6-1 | TGTGCCACCTCGGACAAGTACCAAGAGACCCAGTACTTC | CATSDKYQETQYF
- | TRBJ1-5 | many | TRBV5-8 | TGTGCCTCAGGCGGGTTGTATAGCAATCAGCCCCAGCATTTT | CASGGLYSNQPQHF
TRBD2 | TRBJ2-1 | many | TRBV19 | TGTGCCAGTACCCCCGGTTTAGCGGGAGGTCATGAGCAGTTCTTC | CASTPGLAGGHEQFF
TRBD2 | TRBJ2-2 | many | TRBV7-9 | TGTGCCAGCAGCTCTCTAGCGGGAGGACTCACCGGGGAGCTGTTTTTT | CASSSLAGGLTGELFF
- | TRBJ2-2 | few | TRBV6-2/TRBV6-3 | TGTGCCAGCAGTAACGCCAGAAAGAACACCGGGGAGCTGTTTTTT | CASSNARKNTGELFF
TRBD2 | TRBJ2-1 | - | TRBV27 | TGTGCCAGCAGTTTAGGTCCTAGCGGGAGGAATGAGCAGTTCTTC | CASSLGPSGRNEQFF
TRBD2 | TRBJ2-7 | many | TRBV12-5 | TGTGCTAGTGGTCCTCGGACTAGCGGCTCCTACGAGCAGTACTTC | CASGPRTSGSYEQYF
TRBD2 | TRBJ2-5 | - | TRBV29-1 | TGCAGCTTTAAATTAGCGGGGTACCAAGAGACCCAGTACTTC | CSFKLAGYQETQYF
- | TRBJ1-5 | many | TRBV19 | TGTGCCAGTAGTTCCCCTCCGGGGGGGAATCAGCCCCAGCATTTT | CASSSPPGGNQPQHF
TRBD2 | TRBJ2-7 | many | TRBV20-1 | TGCAGTGCTTGGGGAGGCGGGAGGAGCTCCTACGAGCAGTACTTC | CSAWGGGRSSYEQYF
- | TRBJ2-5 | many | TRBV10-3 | TGTGCCCTCCTTTGGGACGGCCAAGAGACCCAGTACTTC | CALLWDGQETQYF